The clone carrying this T cell receptor (beta chain) was counted a few times. Its cognate antigen is unknown. Amplification used 60 Vbeta primers and 13 Jbeta primers. Original analysis: An analysis that came later counted 77 million or so unique TCR beta chains, about 10 million shared. Generated by immunoSEQ multiplex PCR, the TCRdb table keeps only in-frame clones and is missing some. V and J calls and clone size are as listed in that table; D and trimming were resolved from the DNA. Among 130,000 to 150,000 clones listed, over 60% were seen once. The data stem from a study of cytomegalovirus exposure and HLA in healthy donors. General observations from the study: The majority of TCR sequences were rare, yet some public TCRs appeared in many donors. One later analysis reportedly identified an Asian-associated ancestry cluster that showed fewer N-insertions than the approximately 600-donor mean.

The material sequenced was PBMCs. This clonotype originated in a man between 40 and 49 years old in good health and CMV-seronegative.

The DNA for the CDR3 is TGTGCCAGTAGCCCGGGGGACACTGAAGCTTTCTTT. Residues: CASSPGDTEAFF. The rearrangement joins TRBV19 to TRBJ1-1, with D perhaps matching TRBD1 (5 bases). V was trimmed by 6 bases and J by 3 bases, leaving 8 bases between them. The CDR3 is 12 residues long. Per the germline V gene, CDR1 is LNHDA and CDR2 is SQIVND (reference sequence).